The 16 T cell receptor beta chains listed next were all sequenced from one sample in a study of blood T cell repertoires in COVID-19. TCRdb's table, derived via immunoSEQ multiplex PCR, lists solely in-frame clones and lacks some. The sample carries about 410,000 clones, roughly 91% recorded once. Sequenced: PBMCs or T cells enriched from blood (not recorded which). These receptors were collected from a young woman who had recovered from COVID-19.

The DNA of the CDR3 is TGTGCCAGCAGTTACTCCTATCAGGGGGCGGTGATCGATCAGCCCCAGCATTTT. It translates to CASSYSYQGAVIDQPQHF. The rearrangement uses TRBV6-2 or TRBV6-3 and TRBJ1-5; 8 bases fit TRBD1. The germline V gene has CDR1 MNHEY and CDR2 SVGEGT. The trim removed 0 bases at V and 5 bases at J, leaving 12 bases unmatched. The CDR3 spans 18 residues.

This clone appeared once. The V gene is TRBV24-1, the J gene TRBJ1-5; a possible D gene is TRBD1 (6 bases). The germline gives CDR1 KGHDR, CDR2 SFDVKD. CDR3 length: 14 amino acids. Trimming shortened V by 4 bases and J by 3 bases, and 9 bases separated the two germline ends. CDR3 DNA: TGTGCCACCAGTGAGGCAGGGGTCAATCAGCCCCAGCATTTT. It is translated as CATSEAGVNQPQHF.

V gene TRBV7-9 combines with J gene TRBJ1-2, with 9 bases aligning to TRBD1. The germline CDR1 and CDR2 sequences are SEHNR and FQNEAQ (reference sequence). The CDR3 has 16 residues. J lost 0 bases, V lost 5 bases, and 7 bases had no gene match. Here the CDR3 reads CASSMAGTGTNYGYTF. The CDR3 coding sequence is TGTGCCAGCAGCATGGCCGGGACAGGGACTAACTATGGCTACACCTTC.

The chain recombines TRBV5-6 with TRBJ1-4; D uncertain. Germline CDR1 and CDR2: SGHDT and YYEEEE. Trimming pared 1 base from V and 5 bases from J, leaving 6 bases between. The CDR3 totals 13 residues. CDR3 sequence (DNA): TGTGCCAGCAGCTTGAGACAAAATGAAAAACTGTTTTTT. It is translated as CASSLRQNEKLFF.

This clone was seen more than once but under ten times. This sequence joins TRBV27 and TRBJ2-1, with TRBD2 matching 9 bases. Losses at the gene ends were 3 bases for V and 8 bases for J; bases not matched to a gene: 5. Germline CDR1 reads MNHEY; CDR2 reads SMNVEV (reference sequence). The CDR3 consists of 14 residues. The CDR3 DNA is TGTGCCAGCAGTTTGACCGGGACTAGCCATGAGCAGTTCTTC. Translated: CASSLTGTSHEQFF.

The CDR3 here is CASSRYRLVVAFF. CDR3 sequence (DNA): TGTGCCAGCAGTCGGTACCGTCTGGTTGTAGCTTTCTTT. The chain uses TRBV21-1 and TRBJ1-1. TRBV21-1 is termed a pseudogene. The CDR3 totals 13 residues.

The chain links TRBV27 to TRBJ1-4; possibly TRBD1 for D (5 bases). Trimming removed 3 bases at V and 7 bases at J, with 12 bases between. The CDR3 is 14 residues long. Germline values: CDR1 MNHEY, CDR2 SMNVEV (reference sequence). CDR3 DNA: TGTGCCAGCAGTTTTCTCCAGGGCGGTGAAAAACTGTTTTTT. This codes for CASSFLQGGEKLFF.

V gene TRBV10-3 combines with J gene TRBJ2-3; 11 bases map to TRBD2. J gave up 7 bases and V 5 bases, and 8 bases lay outside the gene matches. CDR1 ENHRY and CDR2 SYGVKD come from the germline V gene. CDR3 length equals 15 residues. CDR3 DNA sequence: TGTGCCATCAGTACACTAGCGGGAGTGGTTTATACGCAGTATTTT. Protein product: CAISTLAGVVYTQYF.

The chain employs TRBV25-1 and TRBJ2-1; TRBD1 matches 8 bases. Trimming cost V 5 bases and J 8 bases; bases outside gene matches: 17. Germline CDR1 MGHDK, CDR2 SYGVNS. CDR3 length: 17 amino acids. The CDR3 loop is CASSPRQGWGFNYEQFF. As DNA, the CDR3 is TGTGCCAGCAGTCCGCGACAGGGGTGGGGGTTTAACTATGAGCAGTTCTTC.

V is TRBV7-9 and J is TRBJ1-1; tentative D call: TRBD1 (5 bases). Deletions cut 6 bases from V and 5 bases from J, with 16 bases between. The germline gives CDR1 SEHNR, CDR2 FQNEAQ (reference sequence). The CDR3 contains 14 residues. The CDR3 protein is CASRPRAAETEAFF. CDR3 sequence (DNA): TGTGCCAGCAGACCCAGGGCGGCGGAAACTGAAGCTTTCTTT. The full variable domain, its missing parts supplied by reference TRBV7-9 and TRBJ1-1, is DTGVSQNPRHKITKRGQNVTFRCDPISEHNRLYWYRQTLGQGPEFLTYFQNEAQLEKSRLLSDRFSAERPKGSFSTLEIQRTEQGDSAMYLCASRPRAAETEAFFGQGTRLTVV.

This rearrangement joins TRBV5-1 to TRBJ1-6; D is perhaps TRBD1 (5 bases). Trimming left V 5 bases short and J 6 bases short, with 9 bases between. This CDR3 comprises 13 residues. CDR1 is SGHRS and CDR2 is YFSETQ in the germline V gene. The CDR3 DNA follows: TGCGCCAGCAGGAGGGACTCTAATTCACCCCTCCACTTT. This gives the protein CASRRDSNSPLHF.

The CDR3 here is CSVDSGGNTEAFF. In nucleotides, the CDR3 is TGCAGCGTTGACTCGGGGGGGAACACTGAAGCTTTCTTT. The rearrangement links TRBV29-1 to TRBJ1-1; a possible D gene is TRBD1 (5 bases). V gave up 3 bases and J gave up 1 base, with 9 bases separating them. Germline lookup yields CDR1 SQVTM and CDR2 ANQGSEA. The CDR3 length is 13 residues.

Concerning this clone itself: The germline gene is not matched at one end of the junction; a read error may be the cause. The gene calls are TRBV3-1 (or the pseudogene TRBV3-2) and TRBJ2-3; 12 positions match TRBD2. Germline values: CDR1 LGHDT, CDR2 YNNKEL (reference sequence). This CDR3 has 12 amino acids. DNA of the CDR3: TGTGCCAGCAGCCAACGGGGGACTAGCGGGCATTTT. Encoded protein: CASSQRGTSGHF.

This clone appeared many times. V usage is TRBV12-3 or TRBV12-4 and J usage is TRBJ2-3; D call uncertain. V lost 5 bases, J lost 8 bases, and 14 bases lay in between. This CDR3 spans 13 amino acids. The CDR3 protein is CASSLRRSGTQYF. CDR3 DNA: TGTGCCAGCAGTCTCCGGCGGTCCGGTACGCAGTATTTT.

V and J are TRBV10-3 and TRBJ1-2; D call uncertain. Germline loops: CDR1 ENHRY, CDR2 SYGVKD. The CDR3 length is 12 residues. V dropped 8 bases and J dropped 8 bases, with 15 bases sitting between them. This chain's CDR3 is CAIYGPQKGYTF. The CDR3 bases are TGTGCCATCTATGGGCCGCAAAAGGGCTACACCTTC.

The V call is TRBV30, the J call TRBJ1-2; D is possibly TRBD1 (5 bases). The CDR3 is 15 residues long. V was trimmed by 0 bases and J by 2 bases, leaving 13 bases between them. The V gene's germline CDR1 is GTSNPN and CDR2 SVGIG (reference sequence). The CDR3 nucleotides read TGTGCCTGGAGTGTATCGCTAAAGGGGAACTATGGCTACACCTTC. Its translation is CAWSVSLKGNYGYTF. Variable domain in full (rest from reference TRBV30 and TRBJ1-2): SQTIHQWPATLVQPVGSPLSLECTVEGTSNPNLYWYRQAAGRGLQLLFYSVGIGQISSEVPQNLSASRPQDRQFILSSKKLLLSDSGFYLCAWSVSLKGNYGYTFGSGTRLTVV.